Sequencing of this T cell receptor beta chain was carried out in a study of PD-1 blockade in classical Hodgkin lymphoma (dated by TCRdb to the early 2020s). General notes on the study: Nivolumab dosing was 3 mg/kg intravenously every 2 weeks, continuing until either disease progression or unacceptable toxicity. The study used TCR beta sequencing and CyTOF to define a peripheral blood immune signature of response to PD-1 blockade in classical Hodgkin lymphoma.

Genomic DNA was isolated using the Qiagen DNeasy kit from unsorted PBMCs as well as from negatively selected CD4+ and CD8+ fractions. Using primers that anneal to V and J segments, immunoSEQ multiplex PCR amplified the TCR beta CDR3 regions. A synthetic immune receptor repertoire was used to minimize amplification bias, and remaining bias was computationally removed after sequencing. Per the original workflow: Custom Python scripts were used to quantify repertoire diversity as the Shannon entropy index. The unsorted, CD4+ and CD8+ repertoires were each analyzed separately, with the exception of combined analyses, where CD4+ and CD8+ sequences were merged in silico. Clonal expansion was defined as a frequency increase of at least 2-fold after treatment compared with C1D1, and clones undetected at baseline were assigned a pseudocount of 0.5. Singleton clones were defined as clones with 0 or 1 copy at C1D1, and non-singleton clones were defined as clones with 2 or more copies. Clones expanded in unsorted samples were annotated as CD4+, CD8+ or unknown by matching protein sequences in sorted samples from the same patient. Diversity changes from C1D1 to C4D1 were tested in paired samples using Wilcoxon tests. What TCRdb holds here is the immuneACCESS table cut down to in-frame rearrangements. Part of the clones is not present; checked against another copy, under half of the missing clones reflect an unresolved V gene, and the others are unexplained. V and J calls and clone size come straight from that table; D and trimming were deduced from the DNA. The sample yields 40,000 to 45,000 clones; about 65% were counted once. The biggest ten clones account for 2.5% to 3% of the sample.

The junction shows trimming of 5 bases on V and 9 bases on J, and the gene matches do not reach 9 bases of it. In the germline V gene, CDR1 corresponds to MNHEY and CDR2 to SVGAGI. The CDR3 holds 13 amino acids from the cysteine to the phenylalanine. Just CDR3 DNA is preserved here, 39 bases in frame from base 1. Concerning this clone itself: Its antigen is still unknown. No much larger clone is present one base from it, and per-base qualities are unavailable.

The time point label on this specimen signifies: cycle 2 day 1 (C2D1) of nivolumab. Every trial patient had relapsed following autologous stem cell transplantation, and prior brentuximab vedotin exposure was what differed among cohorts A, B and C. The trial cohort was composed of over 50 patients with relapsed/refractory classical Hodgkin lymphoma, for whom complete response, partial response or progressive disease was recorded as best overall response. Single-agent nivolumab was administered to trial patients in the multi-cohort phase II CheckMate 205 trial. Best overall response was determined by an independent review committee according to the 2007 International Working Group response criteria. Trial PBMCs were collected immediately before nivolumab initiation (C1D1) and during therapy at cycle 2 day 1 and cycle 4 day 1. Peripheral blood was collected in 8 mL Vacutainer Cell Preparation Tubes, from which PBMCs were isolated by centrifugation and then cryopreserved.

The investigation overall reported the following: Only a single clinical trial cohort was studied, and what caused the repertoire differences, possibly disease activity or prior therapy, remained undefined. By C4D1, a significant rise was seen in CD4+ TCR diversity but not in CD8+ TCR diversity (p=0.0027 vs p=0.16), and the rise was most apparent among complete responders (p=0.02). Patients starting nivolumab less than 1 year after ASCT had lower diversity and were excluded from later analyses to avoid confounding by immune reconstitution. Trial patients achieving complete response had baseline diversity similar to newly diagnosed patients, whereas partial responders and progressors had significantly lower diversity. Baseline TCR diversity was reported to be lower in newly diagnosed patients than in healthy donors and to be lower still in relapsed/refractory patients.

The rearranged chain carries TRBV6-5 and TRBJ1-1; 7 bases in between match TRBD1. Sequencing used peripheral blood mononuclear cells (PBMCs), obtained before the second cycle of nivolumab. The TCR comes from a human donor with classical Hodgkin lymphoma. The DNA reads as follows: TGTGCCAGCAGTCTACCAGGGGGTGTTAAAGCTTTCTTT. Its amino acids are CASSLPGGVKAFF.